This is a list of T cell receptor beta chains from one sample in a study of control samples from healthy donors and cancer patients. This table comes from immunoSEQ multiplex PCR, and its TCRdb copy is limited to in-frame clones, with some not included. Of fewer than 200,000 clones listed, nearly 90% were seen once; the top ten hold 1.1% to 1.5%. Sequenced material: blood. All receptors come from a woman aged 45-65 years in good health. Each CDR3 is given with its conserved first and last residue. A D gene is named only where the DNA matches it firmly. Size is stated for part of the rows, as once, few or many counts, or as a class when the clone is expanded.

V: TRBV14
size: .
D: TRBD2
J: TRBJ2-1
CDR3: CASSLSGGQFF
DNA: TGTGCCAGCAGCCTCTCGGGGGGGCAGTTCTTC

V: TRBV14
size: .
D: .
J: TRBJ1-4
CDR3: CASSQDLGRGTNEKLFF
DNA: TGTGCCAGCAGCCAAGATTTGGGACGAGGAACTAATGAAAAACTGTTTTTT

V: TRBV7-6
size: .
D: TRBD2
J: TRBJ2-3
CDR3: CASSLSSGRTDTQYF
DNA: TGTGCCAGCAGCTTATCAAGCGGGAGAACAGATACGCAGTATTTT

V: TRBV5-6
size: few
D: .
J: TRBJ2-7
CDR3: CASSLGRLYEQYF
DNA: TGTGCCAGCAGCTTGGGGCGGCTCTACGAGCAGTACTTC

V: TRBV28
size: few
D: .
J: TRBJ1-6
CDR3: CASQGRSNSPLHF
DNA: TGTGCCAGCCAGGGACGGAGTAATTCACCCCTCCACTTT

V: TRBV4-1
size: .
D: .
J: TRBJ1-1
CDR3: CASSQVNWRGTEAFF
DNA: TGCGCCAGCAGCCAAGTAAATTGGAGAGGCACTGAAGCTTTCTTT

V: TRBV9
size: .
D: .
J: TRBJ1-3
CDR3: CASSVYGNSGNTIYF
DNA: TGTGCCAGCAGCGTATATGGGAACTCTGGAAACACCATATATTTT

V: TRBV7-3
size: .
D: .
J: TRBJ2-5
CDR3: CASSTGGSTQYF
DNA: TGTGCCAGCAGCACCGGAGGAAGTACCCAGTACTTC

V: TRBV5-1
size: .
D: .
J: TRBJ2-2
CDR3: CASSYNTGELFF
DNA: TGCGCCAGCAGCTATAACACCGGGGAGCTGTTTTTT

V: TRBV4-3
size: .
D: .
J: TRBJ2-5
CDR3: CASSLLGLSGSETQYF
DNA: TGCGCCAGCAGCCTTCTGGGACTGTCAGGGAGTGAGACCCAGTACTTC

V: TRBV6-4
size: .
D: TRBD2
J: TRBJ2-1
CDR3: CASSDAGGVNEQFF
DNA: TGTGCCAGCAGTGACGCGGGAGGGGTCAATGAGCAGTTCTTC

V: TRBV10-3
size: .
D: TRBD1
J: TRBJ2-1
CDR3: CAISDSGGQTYNEQFF
DNA: TGTGCCATCAGTGATTCTGGGGGACAGACCTACAATGAGCAGTTCTTC

V: TRBV9
size: .
D: .
J: TRBJ2-3
CDR3: CASSVGATDTQYF
DNA: TGTGCCAGCAGCGTAGGAGCTACAGATACGCAGTATTTT

V: TRBV5-1
size: .
D: .
J: TRBJ2-1
CDR3: CASSPQYNEQFF
DNA: TGCGCCAGCAGCCCTCAGTACAATGAGCAGTTCTTC

V: TRBV3-1/TRBV3-2
size: .
D: TRBD2
J: TRBJ2-7
CDR3: CASSVGTSGAFSYEQYF
DNA: TGTGCCAGCAGCGTAGGGACTAGCGGGGCATTTTCCTACGAGCAGTACTTC

V: TRBV27
size: .
D: TRBD1
J: TRBJ1-5
CDR3: CASGTGGGNQPQHF
DNA: TGTGCCAGCGGGACAGGGGGCGGCAATCAGCCCCAGCATTTT

V: TRBV19
size: .
D: .
J: TRBJ1-1
CDR3: CASSARAMNTEAFF
DNA: TGTGCCAGTAGTGCCAGGGCTATGAACACTGAAGCTTTCTTT

V: TRBV7-6
size: .
D: .
J: TRBJ1-4
CDR3: CASSLVLGGINEKLFF
DNA: TGTGCCAGCAGCTTAGTCCTCGGGGGAATTAATGAAAAACTGTTTTTT

V: TRBV19
size: .
D: .
J: TRBJ2-5
CDR3: CASRAIGASQFETQYF
DNA: TGTGCCAGTAGAGCAATCGGGGCTTCACAATTTGAGACCCAGTACTTC

V: TRBV6-6
size: .
D: .
J: TRBJ2-7
CDR3: CASRGRLDLYEQYF
DNA: TGTGCCAGCAGGGGAAGACTAGATCTCTACGAGCAGTACTTC

V: TRBV19
size: .
D: .
J: TRBJ2-6
CDR3: CASSRDVSGANVLTF
DNA: TGTGCCAGTAGCCGGGACGTCTCGGGGGCCAACGTCCTGACTTTC

V: TRBV7-9
size: .
D: .
J: TRBJ1-1
CDR3: CASSPQLLEAFF
DNA: TGTGCCAGCAGCCCCCAGCTGCTGGAAGCTTTCTTT

V: TRBV29-1
size: .
D: TRBD1
J: TRBJ1-1
CDR3: CSVGQGRTEAFF
DNA: TGCAGCGTTGGACAGGGCCGGACTGAAGCTTTCTTT

V: TRBV5-4
size: .
D: .
J: TRBJ2-7
CDR3: CASSRFGYEQYF
DNA: TGTGCCAGCAGCCGCTTCGGATACGAGCAGTACTTC

V: TRBV6-5
size: once
D: TRBD2
J: TRBJ2-7
CDR3: CASSLSLAGAYEQYF
DNA: TGTGCCAGCAGCCTCTCGCTAGCGGGGGCCTACGAGCAGTACTTC

V: TRBV10-3
size: .
D: TRBD2
J: TRBJ2-1
CDR3: CAIKGLADLNEQFF
DNA: TGTGCCATCAAAGGACTAGCGGACCTCAATGAGCAGTTCTTC

V: TRBV3-1/TRBV3-2
size: .
D: TRBD1
J: TRBJ2-7
CDR3: CASSQVPPGQGGYEQYF
DNA: TGTGCCAGCAGCCAGGTGCCCCCCGGACAGGGTGGTTACGAGCAGTACTTC

V: TRBV6-6
size: .
D: .
J: TRBJ1-3
CDR3: CAHSMGEVAIYF
DNA: TGTGCCCATTCAATGGGTGAGGTTGCCATATATTTT

V: TRBV6-6
size: .
D: .
J: TRBJ2-4
CDR3: CASGPQGSKNIQYF
DNA: TGTGCCAGCGGGCCACAGGGCTCCAAAAACATTCAGTACTTC

V: TRBV2
size: .
D: .
J: TRBJ1-2
CDR3: CASSTENRGGHGYTF
DNA: TGTGCCAGCAGCACTGAAAACCGGGGAGGGCATGGCTACACCTTC

V: TRBV20-1
size: .
D: .
J: TRBJ1-5
CDR3: CSAQGNQPQHF
DNA: TGCAGTGCTCAGGGGAATCAGCCCCAGCATTTT

V: TRBV6-5
size: .
D: .
J: TRBJ1-4
CDR3: CASSYSNLGDEKLFF
DNA: TGTGCCAGCAGTTACTCGAACTTGGGGGATGAAAAACTGTTTTTT

V: TRBV6-2/TRBV6-3
size: .
D: TRBD1
J: TRBJ1-2
CDR3: CASSYPARGEANYGYTF
DNA: TGTGCCAGCAGTTACCCGGCCAGGGGGGAAGCTAACTATGGCTACACCTTC

V: TRBV25-1
size: once
D: TRBD2
J: TRBJ2-1
CDR3: CASRLSGASYNEQFF
DNA: TGTGCCAGCAGACTTAGCGGGGCCTCCTACAATGAGCAGTTCTTC

V: TRBV6-6
size: .
D: .
J: TRBJ2-7
CDR3: CASSGTASSYEQYF
DNA: TGTGCCAGCAGCGGGACCGCAAGCTCCTACGAGCAGTACTTC

V: TRBV5-1
size: .
D: TRBD2
J: TRBJ2-5
CDR3: CASSFAGGKETQYF
DNA: TGCGCCAGCAGCTTCGCCGGGGGGAAAGAGACCCAGTACTTC

V: TRBV28
size: .
D: .
J: TRBJ1-4
CDR3: CASNFGIGGLWETNEKLFF
DNA: TGTGCCAGCAACTTTGGTATCGGGGGCCTCTGGGAAACTAATGAAAAACTGTTTTTT

V: TRBV11-3
size: .
D: .
J: TRBJ2-2
CDR3: CASSLGGAHGELFF
DNA: TGTGCCAGCAGCTTAGGGGGGGCTCACGGGGAGCTGTTTTTT

V: TRBV13
size: .
D: .
J: TRBJ2-7
CDR3: CASSPRLANEQYF
DNA: TGTGCCAGCAGCCCCCGGCTAGCTAACGAGCAGTACTTC

V: TRBV3-1/TRBV3-2
size: .
D: .
J: TRBJ2-1
CDR3: CASSPISTYNEQFF
DNA: TGTGCCAGCAGCCCTATTAGCACCTACAATGAGCAGTTCTTC

V: TRBV27
size: .
D: TRBD1
J: TRBJ1-5
CDR3: CASSQTGTGVNQPQHF
DNA: TGTGCCAGCAGTCAAACCGGGACAGGGGTCAATCAGCCCCAGCATTTT

V: TRBV5-1
size: .
D: .
J: TRBJ1-1
CDR3: CASNLEGDPNTEAFF
DNA: TGCGCCAGCAACCTCGAAGGGGATCCGAACACTGAAGCTTTCTTT

V: TRBV3-1/TRBV3-2
size: .
D: .
J: TRBJ1-4
CDR3: CASSQAGKLFF
DNA: TGTGCCAGCAGCCAAGCAGGAAAACTGTTTTTT

V: TRBV18
size: .
D: TRBD2
J: TRBJ2-1
CDR3: CASSPLESGGSPLGQFF
DNA: TGTGCCAGCTCACCACTGGAAAGCGGGGGGTCCCCGTTAGGGCAGTTCTTC

V: TRBV5-1
size: .
D: TRBD1
J: TRBJ1-6
CDR3: CASSLGQGARNSPLHF
DNA: TGCGCCAGCAGCTTGGGGCAGGGGGCCAGGAATTCACCCCTCCACTTT

V: TRBV19
size: .
D: TRBD1
J: TRBJ2-5
CDR3: CASTRTGEETQYF
DNA: TGTGCCAGTACCCGGACAGGGGAAGAGACCCAGTACTTC

V: TRBV7-2
size: .
D: .
J: TRBJ1-1
CDR3: CASSLHARGTEAFF
DNA: TGTGCCAGCAGCTTACATGCGCGGGGGACTGAAGCTTTCTTT

V: TRBV24-1
size: .
D: TRBD1
J: TRBJ2-5
CDR3: CATSDRTGDQETQYF
DNA: TGTGCCACCAGTGACCGCACAGGGGACCAGGAGACCCAGTACTTC

V: TRBV28
size: .
D: TRBD1
J: TRBJ2-3
CDR3: CASSPGGFTDTQYF
DNA: TGTGCCAGCAGCCCAGGGGGCTTCACAGATACGCAGTATTTT